This TCR beta chain comes out of a study of blood T cell repertoires in COVID-19. The repertoire was sequenced with immunoSEQ multiplex PCR; TCRdb's copy has only in-frame clones and lacks some. The data contain a few hundred thousand clones, nearly 90% of them singletons. The CDR3 consists of 17 residues. CDR1 is MNHEY, CDR2 SMNVEV, per germline (reference sequence). The V gene end was trimmed by 8 bases and the J gene end by 4 bases; junction bases not matched to a gene: 18. This TCR came from a young man who had been exposed to COVID-19. Material: PBMCs or T cells enriched from blood (not recorded which). V is TRBV27 and J is TRBJ2-7; 9 nucleotides line up with TRBD1. The CDR3 is CASATSTSGQGYYEQYF. The CDR3 DNA is TGTGCCAGCGCAACCTCCACCTCCGGACAGGGGTATTACGAGCAGTACTTC.